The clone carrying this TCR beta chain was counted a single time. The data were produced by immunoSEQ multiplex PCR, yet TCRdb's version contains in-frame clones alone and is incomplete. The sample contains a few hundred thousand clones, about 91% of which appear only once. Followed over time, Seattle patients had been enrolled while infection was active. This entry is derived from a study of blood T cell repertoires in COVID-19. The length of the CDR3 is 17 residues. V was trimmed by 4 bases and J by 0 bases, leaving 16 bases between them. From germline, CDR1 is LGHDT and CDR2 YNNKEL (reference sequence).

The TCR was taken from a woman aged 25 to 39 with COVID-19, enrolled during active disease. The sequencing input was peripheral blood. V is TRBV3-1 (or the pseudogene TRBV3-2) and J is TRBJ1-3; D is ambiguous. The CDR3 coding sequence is TGTGCCAGCAGCCTATCAATTAAGAGGAACTCTGGAAACACCATATATTTT. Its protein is CASSLSIKRNSGNTIYF.